This T cell receptor (beta chain) was identified in a study of blood T cell dynamics during melanoma immunotherapy. The study, taken as a whole, reports: Whether repertoire-driving clones were melanoma-specific could not be determined.

This table comes from immunoSEQ multiplex PCR, and its TCRdb copy is limited to in-frame clones, with some not included. The sample carries approximately 29,000 clones, 80% to 85% recorded once. In regard to this clone: As yet, its antigen is unknown.

The CDR3 consists of 14 residues. The germline gives CDR1 SGHTA, CDR2 FQGTGA. Trimming took 5 bases from V and 7 from J; bases not matched to a gene: 10. As for time point: week 3, after first cycle of checkpoint inhibitor. The material was blood, obtained from a patient treated with checkpoint blockade. The receptor was derived from a human donor with melanoma. The rearrangement links TRBV7-3 to TRBJ1-1; 7 bases match TRBD1. CDR3 sequence (DNA): TGTGCCAGCAGCGTAGACAGGGATAGAAGTGAAGCTTTCTTT. Protein sequence: CASSVDRDRSEAFF.